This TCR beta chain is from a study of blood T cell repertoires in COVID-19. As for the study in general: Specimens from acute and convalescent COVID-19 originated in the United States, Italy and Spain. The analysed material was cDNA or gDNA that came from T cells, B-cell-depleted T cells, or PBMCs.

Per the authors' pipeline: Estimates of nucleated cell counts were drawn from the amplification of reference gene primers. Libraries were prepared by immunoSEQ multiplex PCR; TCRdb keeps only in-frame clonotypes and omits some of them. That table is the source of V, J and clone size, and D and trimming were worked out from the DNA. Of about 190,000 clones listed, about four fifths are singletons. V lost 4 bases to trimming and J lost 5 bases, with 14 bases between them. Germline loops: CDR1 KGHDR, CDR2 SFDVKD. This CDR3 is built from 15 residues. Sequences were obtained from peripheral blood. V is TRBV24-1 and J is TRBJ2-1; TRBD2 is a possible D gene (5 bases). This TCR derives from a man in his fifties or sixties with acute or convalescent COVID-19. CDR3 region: CATSDRPSQNNEQFF. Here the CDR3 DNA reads TGTGCCACCAGTGACCGGCCTAGCCAAAACAATGAGCAGTTCTTC.